The 28 T cell receptor beta chains below all came from one sample that was sequenced in a study of CD8+ T cells in alopecia areata. RNA extraction and reverse transcription yielded cDNA as sequencing template. Clones were read by immunoSEQ multiplex PCR, and TCRdb kept only the in-frame ones, dropping some. The table includes under 200,000 clones, approximately 65% detected once. The treatment: oral pan-JAK inhibitor, 5-10 mg twice daily. Here the sequenced sample was CD4+ T cells sorted from blood, taken at week 4, from a patient treated with tofacitinib. These receptors were taken from a human donor with alopecia areata.

This chain uses TRBV18 with TRBJ1-1, with unresolved D. Trimming removed 5 bases from V and 2 bases from J, with 3 bases in between. The CDR3 covers 11 residues. Germline CDR1 KGHSH, CDR2 LQKENI. The CDR3 DNA sequence: TGTGCCAGCTCAGGCAACACTGAAGCTTTCTTT. Protein: CASSGNTEAFF.

The chain carries TRBV27 and TRBJ2-5; possible D gene TRBD1, 6 bases. V was clipped by 2 bases and J by 5 bases, with 12 bases between them. The CDR3 extends over 14 amino acids. From germline, CDR1 is MNHEY and CDR2 SMNVEV (reference sequence). DNA for the CDR3: TGTGCCAGCAGTTTAAGGGGGAGAGGGGAGACCCAGTACTTC. Protein sequence: CASSLRGRGETQYF.

The V and J genes are TRBV29-1 and TRBJ1-2; 7 nucleotides align to TRBD1. Germline CDR1 SQVTM, CDR2 ANQGSEA. V trimming: 3 bases; J trimming: 6 bases; junction bases outside the gene matches: 1. The CDR3 extends over 11 amino acids. The CDR3 DNA sequence: TGCAGCGTTGACAGGGGGAATGGCTACACCTTC. As protein: CSVDRGNGYTF.

V usage is TRBV29-1 and J usage is TRBJ2-5, with D perhaps matching TRBD1 (6 bases). This CDR3 is built from 14 residues. The V and J ends lost 5 bases and 1 base respectively, with 14 bases between them. The germline gives CDR1 SQVTM, CDR2 ANQGSEA. CDR3 sequence reads: CSVPPGEGQETQYF. CDR3 coding DNA: TGCAGCGTTCCCCCAGGGGAAGGCCAAGAGACCCAGTACTTC. The full variable domain, its missing parts supplied by reference TRBV29-1 and TRBJ2-5, is SAVISQKPSRDICQRGTSLTIQCQVDSQVTMMFWYRQQPGQSLTLIATANQGSEATYESGFVIDKFPISRPNLTFSTLTVSNMSPEDSSIYLCSVPPGEGQETQYFGPGTRLLVL.

The chain has TRBV5-6 and TRBJ2-3; D may be TRBD2 (6 bases). Germline V gene lookup returns CDR1 SGHDT and CDR2 YYEEEE. The V gene lost 4 bases and the J gene lost 7 bases, with 22 bases spanning the gap. The CDR3 loop spans 16 amino acids. The CDR3 DNA sequence: TGTGCCAGCAGCACGGGACTCACCGCGGAGATACATACGCAGTATTTT. Protein: CASSTGLTAEIHTQYF.

This sequence joins TRBV7-9 and TRBJ2-7; D may correspond to TRBD1 or TRBD2 (5 bases each). Looked up from germline, CDR1 is SEHNR and CDR2 is FQNEAQ (reference sequence). V lost 5 bases and J lost 7, with 18 bases in between. This CDR3 comprises 14 residues. For the CDR3, the DNA is TGTGCCAGCAGCCTTGGAACCGGGACGAGGGAGCAGTACTTC. Protein product: CASSLGTGTREQYF. Using reference TRBV7-9 and TRBJ2-7 for the parts outside the CDR3, the full variable domain is DTGVSQNPRHKITKRGQNVTFRCDPISEHNRLYWYRQTLGQGPEFLTYFQNEAQLEKSRLLSDRFSAERPKGSFSTLEIQRTEQGDSAMYLCASSLGTGTREQYFGPGTRLTVT.

The CDR3 here is CSARNEKLFF. The CDR3, as DNA: TGCAGCGCAAGAAATGAAAAACTGTTTTTT. The genes are TRBV29-1 and TRBJ1-4; D remains ambiguous. Germline values: CDR1 SQVTM, CDR2 ANQGSEA. Trimming took 7 bases from V and 5 from J, leaving 5 bases between them. The CDR3 length is 10 residues. Variable domain in full (rest from reference TRBV29-1 and TRBJ1-4): SAVISQKPSRDICQRGTSLTIQCQVDSQVTMMFWYRQQPGQSLTLIATANQGSEATYESGFVIDKFPISRPNLTFSTLTVSNMSPEDSSIYLCSARNEKLFFGSGTQLSVL.

In DNA, the CDR3 is TGTGCCAGTAGTATATGGGGGGTATCCCAGCCCCAGCATTTT. Its protein product is CASSIWGVSQPQHF. This chain uses TRBV19 with TRBJ1-5; possible D gene TRBD1, 5 bases. Germline loops: CDR1 LNHDA, CDR2 SQIVND (reference sequence). This CDR3 contains 14 residues. Trimming left V 2 bases short and J 7 bases short, with 12 bases between.

This clone came up a few times. Other DNA sequences in this specimen translate into the identical CDR3. The CDR3 sequence is CASSLGQGNEAFF. The CDR3 DNA reads as TGCGCCAGCAGCTTGGGACAGGGGAATGAAGCTTTCTTT. The chain joins TRBV5-1 to TRBJ1-1, with 8 nucleotides matching TRBD1. Germline values: CDR1 SGHRS, CDR2 YFSETQ. V shed 0 bases and J 7 bases; nucleotides not matched to a gene: 2. The CDR3 totals 13 residues.

This clone showed up just a few times. The rearrangement uses TRBV7-2 and TRBJ2-5, with 7 bases matching TRBD2. The CDR3 is made up of 14 amino acids. Germline V gene lookup returns CDR1 SGHTA and CDR2 FQGNSA. The V segment lost 5 bases and the J segment 4 bases; nucleotides outside the gene matches: 7. The CDR3 coding sequence is TGTGCCAGCAGCCGGATACTAGCGTCAGAGACCCAGTACTTC. Protein: CASSRILASETQYF.

The V gene is TRBV2, the J gene TRBJ2-7; TRBD1 matches 10 bases. Germline trimming cut 7 bases from V and 5 bases from J; bases unmatched to any gene: 5. The CDR3 is 13 residues long. Germline values: CDR1 SNHLY, CDR2 FYNNEI. The CDR3 coding sequence is TGTGCCAGCATGGGGGACAGGGGAAACGAGCAGTACTTC. This codes for CASMGDRGNEQYF.

This chain uses TRBV29-1 with TRBJ1-5; D not certain. This CDR3 region has 13 residues. CDR1 is SQVTM and CDR2 is ANQGSEA in the germline V gene. V was shortened by 6 bases and J by 3 bases, with 12 bases between the two germline ends. Here the CDR3 DNA reads TGCAGCGTAATCGGGTCTCACAATCAGCCCCAGCATTTT. It encodes CSVIGSHNQPQHF.

The chain recombines TRBV5-1 with TRBJ2-5; unclear D gene. Germline assignment: CDR1 SGHRS and CDR2 YFSETQ. CDR3 length: 12 residues. Trimming took 2 bases from V and 3 from J, leaving 5 bases between them. CDR3 protein: CASSFIEETQYF. The CDR3 DNA sequence: TGCGCCAGCAGCTTCATTGAAGAGACCCAGTACTTC.

This clone is medium-sized within its sample. The chain recombines TRBV11-2 with TRBJ2-7; 7 bases map to TRBD1. Germline lookup yields CDR1 SGHAT and CDR2 FQNNGV. The CDR3 is made up of 14 amino acids. The trim removed 0 bases at V and 6 bases at J, leaving 5 bases unmatched. The CDR3 sequence: CASSLEPQGTEQYF. As DNA, the CDR3 is TGTGCCAGCAGCTTAGAACCACAGGGGACCGAGCAGTACTTC.

This CDR3 is CATSRVTGSSYQETQYF. The CDR3 DNA is TGTGCCACCAGCAGGGTGACAGGGTCGTCGTACCAAGAGACCCAGTACTTC. This chain joins TRBV15 and TRBJ2-5, with 7 bases lining up with TRBD1. The CDR3 runs 17 residues. CDR1 and CDR2 (germline): LNHNV, YYDKDF (reference sequence). Trimming cost V 3 bases and J 0 bases; bases outside gene matches: 10.

Here the CDR3 reads CASSIGTGKQYF. In nucleotides, the CDR3 is TGTGCCAGTAGTATCGGAACAGGGAAACAGTACTTC. The chain recombines TRBV19 with TRBJ2-5; D might be TRBD1 (6 bases). Germline CDR1 and CDR2: LNHDA and SQIVND (reference sequence). Trimming left V 3 bases short and J 11 bases short, with 13 bases between. The CDR3 spans 12 residues.

The chain combines TRBV30 with TRBJ2-5; TRBD2 matches at 7 bases. From germline, CDR1 is GTSNPN and CDR2 SVGIG (reference sequence). V dropped 4 bases and J dropped 5; count of bases not matched to a gene: 7. The CDR3 consists of 13 residues. DNA of the CDR3: TGTGCCTGGATGGTCCTCGGGGGGGAGACCCAGTACTTC. This codes for CAWMVLGGETQYF.

The gene calls are TRBV2 and TRBJ1-5, with D possibly being TRBD1 (5 bases). The CDR3 is 15 residues long. The V end lost 3 bases, the J end lost 0 bases, and 9 bases lay between the germline ends. Germline V gives CDR1 SNHLY, CDR2 FYNNEI. CDR3 in amino acids: CASSDGTDSNQPQHF. The CDR3 DNA sequence: TGTGCCAGCAGTGACGGGACGGATAGCAATCAGCCCCAGCATTTT.

The chain carries TRBV5-6 and TRBJ1-2; no reliable D call. Germline values: CDR1 SGHDT, CDR2 YYEEEE. V lost 4 bases and J lost 7, with 11 bases in between. The CDR3 is 12 residues long. The CDR3 protein is CASSPDTGGYTF. CDR3 nucleotides: TGTGCCAGCAGCCCAGACACCGGTGGCTACACCTTC. Complete variable domain (other parts from reference TRBV5-6 and TRBJ1-2): DAGVTQSPTHLIKTRGQQVTLRCSPKSGHDTVSWYQQALGQGPQFIFQYYEEEERQRGNFPDRFSGHQFPNYSSELNVNALLLGDSALYLCASSPDTGGYTFGSGTRLTVV.

The chain couples TRBV4-2 to TRBJ2-2; a weak D match, TRBD2 (6 bases). The CDR3 contains 13 residues. Trimming took 8 bases from V and 8 from J, leaving 15 bases between them. CDR1 and CDR2 (germline): LGHNA, YNFKEQ. CDR3 nucleotides: TGTGCCAGCGGAGGGGTTCCCGCGGGGGAGCTGTTTTTT. It codes for CASGGVPAGELFF.

V usage is TRBV2 and J usage is TRBJ2-7, with D perhaps matching TRBD1 (5 bases). The CDR3 loop spans 12 amino acids. V was shortened by 10 bases and J by 0 bases, with 10 bases between the two germline ends. Per the germline V gene, CDR1 is SNHLY and CDR2 is FYNNEI. The CDR3: CATLTVSYEQYF. As DNA, the CDR3 is TGTGCCACCTTGACAGTCTCCTACGAGCAGTACTTC.

This chain uses TRBV30 with TRBJ1-1; possible D gene TRBD1, 5 bases. The germline V and J ends were trimmed by 0 bases and 11 bases, with 19 bases remaining between them. The CDR3 spans 14 residues. CDR1 GTSNPN and CDR2 SVGIG come from the germline V gene (reference sequence). The CDR3 sequence: CAWSVVTRGPRAFF. CDR3 coding DNA: TGTGCCTGGAGTGTTGTGACCCGGGGCCCCAGGGCTTTCTTT. The full variable domain, with the rest looked up from reference TRBV30 and TRBJ1-1, is SQTIHQWPATLVQPVGSPLSLECTVEGTSNPNLYWYRQAAGRGLQLLFYSVGIGQISSEVPQNLSASRPQDRQFILSSKKLLLSDSGFYLCAWSVVTRGPRAFFGQGTRLTVV.

This clone is a singleton in its sample. The chain combines TRBV25-1 with TRBJ1-1; D is possibly TRBD1 (6 bases). V shed 4 bases and J shed 3 bases, with 12 bases lying between them. The germline V gene encodes CDR1 MGHDK and CDR2 SYGVNS. This CDR3 has 14 amino acids. As DNA, the CDR3 is TGTGCCAGCAGTGCTCATTACAGGGACACTGAAGCTTTCTTT. Its protein product is CASSAHYRDTEAFF.

A remark on this clone: Other nucleotide sequences in the sample specify the same CDR3. The chain carries TRBV4-3 and TRBJ2-7; D might be TRBD1 (5 bases). From germline, CDR1 is LGHNA and CDR2 YSLEER. This CDR3 is 14 amino acids long. Trimming took 0 bases from V and 2 from J, leaving 8 bases between them. The CDR3 here is CASSQDRGPYEQYF. The DNA of the CDR3 is TGCGCCAGCAGCCAAGATAGGGGTCCCTACGAGCAGTACTTC.

The V gene is TRBV5-1, the J gene TRBJ2-7, with D possibly TRBD1 on 6 matching bases. V shed 4 bases and J shed 3 bases, with 11 bases lying between them. The CDR3 covers 13 residues. The germline V gene encodes CDR1 SGHRS and CDR2 YFSETQ. The CDR3 loop is CASSGDIGYEQYF. In nucleotides, the CDR3 is TGCGCCAGCAGCGGGGACATCGGCTACGAGCAGTACTTC.

The rearrangement uses TRBV29-1 and TRBJ1-1; the D is unclear. Trimming removed 8 bases from V and 6 bases from J, with 19 bases in between. Germline V lookup: CDR1 SQVTM, CDR2 ANQGSEA. CDR3 length: 13 amino acids. DNA for the CDR3: TGCAGCTACGCCGGTGGGGATTTGTCTGAAGCTTTCTTT. Translating gives CSYAGGDLSEAFF.

The chain joins TRBV27 to TRBJ2-5; 7 bases are a match to TRBD1. This CDR3 is 13 amino acids long. Losses at the gene ends were 5 bases for V and 5 bases for J; bases not matched to a gene: 5. The germline gives CDR1 MNHEY, CDR2 SMNVEV (reference sequence). CDR3 in DNA: TGTGCCAGCAGTAGAGACAGGGCTGAGACCCAGTACTTC. Amino acids: CASSRDRAETQYF.

The chain carries TRBV29-1 and TRBJ2-1, with TRBD2 matching 9 bases. With 0 bases clipped from V and 8 bases from J, the junction kept 11 bases outside the gene matches. Germline-derived CDR1 and CDR2 are SQVTM and ANQGSEA. This CDR3 comprises 16 residues. DNA of the CDR3: TGCAGCGTTGAAGATCGCGCGGGGGGGCGTATCTATGAGCAGTTCTTC. The encoded protein is CSVEDRAGGRIYEQFF.